This T cell receptor (beta chain) is from a study of neurological immune-mediated disorders. With 10-nucleotide random UMIs, 5'RACE was used to make the cDNA. MiXCR was run by TCRdb on the 5' RACE reads, yielding one entry per CDR3 protein. The table records around 49,000 distinct CDR3 sequences, about an eighth of them present only once. CDR3 length equals 17 residues. Germline V gene sequence: CDR1 SGDLS, CDR2 YYNGEE. Trimming took 1 base from V and 3 from J; bases not matched to a gene: 8. Specified time point: longitudinal time-point 2. PBMCs stored at -80 C, numbering 2 million, were the origin of the unsorted libraries. Study observations and caveats: Levels of TCR clonal expansion peaked in HTLV-1-associated myelopathy and reached their lowest in multiple sclerosis, under those of healthy controls.

The sample holds many counts of this clonotype. Its antigen is as yet unknown. The clonotype was recovered from a male donor with HTLV-1-associated myelopathy (HAM/TSP). The sample taken for sequencing was PBMCs. The chain uses TRBV9 and TRBJ1-3; 9 nucleotides agree with TRBD1. CDR3: CASSVLGQGPLGNTIYF. The CDR3, as DNA: TGTGCCAGCAGCGTACTAGGACAGGGGCCCCTTGGAAACACCATATATTTT.